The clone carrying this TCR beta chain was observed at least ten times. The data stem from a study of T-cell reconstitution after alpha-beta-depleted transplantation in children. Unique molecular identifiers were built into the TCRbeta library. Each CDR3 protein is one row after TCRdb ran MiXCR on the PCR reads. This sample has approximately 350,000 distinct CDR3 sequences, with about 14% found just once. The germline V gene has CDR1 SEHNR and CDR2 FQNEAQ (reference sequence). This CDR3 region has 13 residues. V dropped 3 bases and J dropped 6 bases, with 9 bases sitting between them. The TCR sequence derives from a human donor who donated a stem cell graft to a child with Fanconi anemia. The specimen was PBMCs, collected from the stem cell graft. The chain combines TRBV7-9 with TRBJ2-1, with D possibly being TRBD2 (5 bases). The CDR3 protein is CASSLYEGNEQFF. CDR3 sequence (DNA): TGTGCCAGCAGCTTGTATGAGGGCAATGAGCAGTTCTTC.